This TCR beta chain came from a study of Graves' ophthalmopathy and Graves' hyperthyroidism. Study findings and constraints: The model forecast ophthalmopathy progression, reaching 70.59% sensitivity and approximately 72% specificity.

Clinical symptoms, serum thyroxine, TRAb, thyroid ultrasound and orbital computed tomography were relied on for diagnosis. The trim removed 0 bases at V and 6 bases at J, leaving 10 bases unmatched. Germline lookup yields CDR1 SNHLY and CDR2 FYNNEI. The CDR3 has 16 amino acids. This clonotype was seen only a few times. The antigen is unknown. The TCR beta CDR3 regions underwent amplification from RNA transcripts. RT-PCR with HTBI primers came first, then second-round multiplex PCR. TCRdb re-called the multiplex PCR reads with MiXCR, one entry per CDR3 protein. The table lists about 700,000 distinct CDR3 sequences, just over 40% of them singletons, with over 2.5% in the top ten.

Specimen: peripheral blood. The source of this sequence is an adult man with Graves' ophthalmopathy. The chain is built from TRBV2 and TRBJ1-1; 7 positions agree with TRBD1. CDR3 sequence (DNA): TGTGCCAGCAGTGAAGCGCGGGAGGGGGCGGGGGCTGAAGCTTTCTTT. Encoded protein: CASSEAREGAGAEAFF.